A single sample is the source of the 7 T cell receptor beta chains below, sequenced in a study of blood T cell repertoires in COVID-19. Clones were sequenced by immunoSEQ multiplex PCR, and TCRdb holds only the in-frame ones, with some missing. The sample holds about 260,000 clones; about 89% are singletons and the top ten take over 7.5%. Sequencing was done on a sample of peripheral blood. The receptors originated from a man aged 35 to 55 who had recovered from COVID-19.

The rearrangement joins TRBV18 to TRBJ2-3; 8 bases align to TRBD2. The CDR3 contains 16 residues. Germline CDR1 KGHSH, CDR2 LQKENI. The V segment lost 4 bases and the J segment 0 bases; nucleotides outside the gene matches: 6. The CDR3 here is CASSLGTRTSTDTQYF. CDR3 DNA sequence: TGTGCCAGCTCACTTGGGACTAGAACTAGCACAGATACGCAGTATTTT.

There are a few counts of this clone. This chain connects TRBV29-1 to TRBJ1-4, with 8 positions matching TRBD1. In germline, CDR1 is SQVTM, CDR2 ANQGSEA. V shed 4 bases and J 8 bases; nucleotides not matched to a gene: 9. The CDR3 is 14 residues long. CDR3 residues: CSVVLNRGGEKLFF. The CDR3, as DNA: TGCAGCGTTGTCCTAAACAGGGGGGGAGAAAAACTGTTTTTT.

The genes are TRBV10-3 and TRBJ2-1; possibly TRBD2 for D (5 bases). V was shortened by 6 bases and J by 4 bases, with 16 bases between the two germline ends. The CDR3 runs 15 residues. The V gene's germline CDR1 is ENHRY and CDR2 SYGVKD. The CDR3 nucleotides are TGTGCCATCAGCGGCGGAAGCGGAGTATACAATGAGCAGTTCTTC. Translated, it gives CAISGGSGVYNEQFF.

The count of this clone is one. The genes are TRBV30 and TRBJ2-2; 8 nucleotides agree with TRBD2. The germline V gene has CDR1 GTSNPN and CDR2 SVGIG (reference sequence). This CDR3 is built from 16 residues. The trim removed 6 bases at V and 3 bases at J, leaving 12 bases unmatched. CDR3 bases: TGTGCCTGTTCCCGACGCGGGAGGTGGGACACCGGGGAGCTGTTTTTT. Its protein is CACSRRGRWDTGELFF.

This rearrangement joins TRBV19 to TRBJ1-5; 7 nucleotides align to TRBD1. CDR3 length: 14 amino acids. The J segment lost 3 bases and the V segment lost 7 bases, leaving 6 bases of the junction unmatched. Germline lookup yields CDR1 LNHDA and CDR2 SQIVND (reference sequence). CDR3 sequence (DNA): TGTGCCAGTATCGGGACAGTTCCCAATCAGCCCCAGCATTTT. Amino acids: CASIGTVPNQPQHF.

The chain recombines TRBV12-5 with TRBJ2-3; 7 bases map to TRBD2. The junction had 3 bases not matched to a gene; V was cut back by 3 bases and J by 3 bases. The CDR3 length is 14 residues. Germline lookup yields CDR1 LGHNT and CDR2 FRNRAP. The CDR3 protein is CASGFGRATDTQYF. In DNA form, the CDR3 reads TGTGCTAGTGGTTTTGGGAGGGCTACAGATACGCAGTATTTT. The whole variable domain, remainder taken from reference TRBV12-5 and TRBJ2-3, is DARVTQTPRHKVTEMGQEVTMRCQPILGHNTVFWYRQTMMQGLELLAYFRNRAPLDDSGMPKDRFSAEMPDATLATLKIQPSEPRDSAVYFCASGFGRATDTQYFGPGTRLTVL.

With respect to this clone: The junction and the germline gene differ at one end; a read error may be behind it. V usage is TRBV12-3 or TRBV12-4 and J usage is TRBJ2-7; 9 nucleotides agree with TRBD2. The CDR3 consists of 13 residues. For the CDR3, the DNA is TGTGCCAGCAGTTTAGGGCTTAGCGGGAGTGCGCACTTC. The encoded protein is CASSLGLSGSAHF.